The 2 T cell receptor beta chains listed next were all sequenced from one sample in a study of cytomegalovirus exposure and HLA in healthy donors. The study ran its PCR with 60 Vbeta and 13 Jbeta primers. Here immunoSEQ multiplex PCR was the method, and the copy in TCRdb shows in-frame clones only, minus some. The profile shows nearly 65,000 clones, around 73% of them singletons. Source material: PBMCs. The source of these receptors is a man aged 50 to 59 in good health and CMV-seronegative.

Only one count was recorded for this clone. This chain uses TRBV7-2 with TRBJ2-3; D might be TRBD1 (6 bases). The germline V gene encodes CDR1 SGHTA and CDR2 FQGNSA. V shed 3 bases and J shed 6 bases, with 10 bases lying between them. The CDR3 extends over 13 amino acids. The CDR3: CASSFGGGDTQYF. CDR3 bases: TGTGCCAGCAGCTTCGGTGGGGGCGATACGCAGTATTTT.

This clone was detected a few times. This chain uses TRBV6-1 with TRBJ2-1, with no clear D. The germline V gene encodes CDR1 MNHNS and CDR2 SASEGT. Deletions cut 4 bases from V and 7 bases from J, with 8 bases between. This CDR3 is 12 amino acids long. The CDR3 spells CASSVLLNEQFF. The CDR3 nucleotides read TGTGCCAGCAGTGTTCTATTGAATGAGCAGTTCTTC.